A single sample gave rise to the 21 T cell receptor beta chains below, sequenced in a study of cytomegalovirus exposure and HLA in healthy donors. Assay used: immunoSEQ multiplex PCR; TCRdb lists only in-frame clones, some missing. The data contain about 400,000 clones, roughly 85% of them singletons. The sequencing sample was made of PBMCs. Receptors originate from a woman in her late teens or twenties in good health and CMV-seronegative.

V is TRBV10-1 and J is TRBJ1-1; D call uncertain. Germline CDR1 is WNHNN and CDR2 is SYGVQD (reference sequence). The CDR3 extends over 14 amino acids. V lost 4 bases and J 11 bases, leaving 20 bases between the germline ends. CDR3 amino acids: CASSVEQNYLDAFF. Here the CDR3 DNA reads TGCGCCAGCAGTGTGGAACAGAATTATTTAGATGCTTTCTTT.

The J gene is TRBJ1-2, the V gene TRBV7-2; 7 positions match TRBD1. Germline V gives CDR1 SGHTA, CDR2 FQGNSA. V lost 3 bases, J lost 4 bases, and 2 bases stayed unmatched. CDR3 length: 13 residues. CDR3 region: CASSLTGTYGYTF. DNA for the CDR3: TGTGCCAGCAGCTTGACAGGGACCTATGGCTACACCTTC.

The chain carries TRBV30 and TRBJ2-3; D remains ambiguous. The CDR3 runs to 13 residues. Germline V lookup: CDR1 GTSNPN, CDR2 SVGIG (reference sequence). Trimming cost V 0 bases and J 0 bases, with 4 bases left between them. The CDR3 region has the DNA TGTGCCTGGAGTGTACACAGCACAGATACGCAGTATTTT. It translates to CAWSVHSTDTQYF.

The chain is built from TRBV5-1 and TRBJ1-2, with a possible D match to TRBD1 (6 bases). The length of the CDR3 is 15 residues. Germline loops: CDR1 SGHRS, CDR2 YFSETQ. Between the trimmed V and J ends, which lost 0 bases and 8 bases, there was a span of 17 bases. CDR3 loop: CASSLAVSGGLGYTF. The CDR3 DNA reads as TGCGCCAGCAGCTTGGCCGTAAGCGGGGGCTTGGGCTACACCTTC.

The chain combines TRBV6-5 with TRBJ2-7; no definite D call. Per germline, CDR1 MNHEY and CDR2 SVGAGI. The CDR3 consists of 14 residues. V lost 6 bases and J 2 bases, leaving 14 bases between the germline ends. CDR3 sequence: CASRTMVTTYEQYF. Written as DNA, the CDR3 is TGTGCCAGCAGAACCATGGTGACAACCTACGAGCAGTACTTC.

The chain uses TRBV19 and TRBJ1-6; 7 nucleotides match TRBD1. CDR1 LNHDA and CDR2 SQIVND come from the germline V gene (reference sequence). Losses at the gene ends were 6 bases for V and 2 bases for J; bases not matched to a gene: 1. The CDR3 extends over 14 amino acids. The CDR3 loop is CASSDRAYNSPLHF. In nucleotides, the CDR3 is TGTGCCAGTAGCGACAGGGCCTATAATTCACCCCTCCACTTT.

This clone has only one observation. The chain couples TRBV28 to TRBJ2-1; 10 bases fit TRBD1. The ends lost 6 bases at V and 6 bases at J; junction bases unmatched: 11. This CDR3 spans 16 amino acids. Looked up from germline, CDR1 is MDHEN and CDR2 is SYDVKM. Here the CDR3 reads CASSYYRDRGGNEQFF. The DNA for the CDR3 is TGTGCCAGCAGCTATTACCGGGACAGGGGTGGCAATGAGCAGTTCTTC.

V and J are TRBV11-2 and TRBJ1-2; 12 bases fit TRBD1. The ends lost 3 bases at V and 8 bases at J; junction bases unmatched: 4. Germline V gene sequence: CDR1 SGHAT, CDR2 FQNNGV. The CDR3 is made up of 14 amino acids. CDR3 DNA sequence: TGTGCCAGCAGCTTCGGGACAGGGGGCGAGGGCTACACCTTC. It codes for CASSFGTGGEGYTF.

This clone was seen just once. The V call is TRBV5-4, the J call TRBJ2-1; a possible D gene is TRBD2 (5 bases). Germline CDR1 and CDR2: SGHNT and YYREEE (reference sequence). V lost 4 bases to trimming and J lost 4 bases, with 15 bases between them. The CDR3 is 15 amino acids. CDR3 amino acids: CASSPDLLLYNEQFF. CDR3 nucleotide sequence: TGTGCCAGCAGCCCGGACTTACTGCTATACAATGAGCAGTTCTTC.

The rearrangement joins TRBV28 to TRBJ2-7, with 9 nucleotides matching TRBD2. J lost 0 bases, V lost 3 bases, and 9 bases had no gene match. Germline CDR1 is MDHEN and CDR2 is SYDVKM. The CDR3 covers 17 residues. As DNA, the CDR3 is TGTGCCAGCAGTTTCCCGCGGGGTAGCGGGAGCTCCTACGAGCAGTACTTC. Its translation is CASSFPRGSGSSYEQYF.

This rearrangement joins TRBV5-4 to TRBJ2-1; D possibly corresponds to TRBD1 (5 bases). CDR1 and CDR2 (germline): SGHNT, YYREEE (reference sequence). Between the trimmed V and J ends, which lost 4 bases and 3 bases, there was a span of 11 bases. The CDR3 is 14 amino acids. This CDR3 reads CASSPDSIYNEQFF. DNA of the CDR3: TGTGCCAGCAGCCCTGACAGTATCTACAATGAGCAGTTCTTC.

The genes are TRBV27 and TRBJ2-2; D is undetermined. V was clipped by 3 bases and J by 4 bases, with 6 bases between them. This CDR3 contains 13 residues. Germline CDR1 and CDR2: MNHEY and SMNVEV (reference sequence). The CDR3 protein is CASSFSRTGELFF. Here the CDR3 DNA reads TGTGCCAGCAGTTTCTCCCGCACCGGGGAGCTGTTTTTT.

The J gene is TRBJ1-4, the V gene TRBV10-1; the match to TRBD1 covers 8 bases. This CDR3 comprises 14 residues. The germline V gene encodes CDR1 WNHNN and CDR2 SYGVQD (reference sequence). Trimming removed 5 bases from V and 5 bases from J; junction bases left unmatched: 4. The CDR3 nucleotides are TGCGCCAGCAGTCCGGGACAGGAGAATGAAAAACTGTTTTTT. This translates into CASSPGQENEKLFF.

Only one count was recorded for this clone. The V gene is TRBV5-6, the J gene TRBJ1-5; the D gene is possibly TRBD1 (6 bases). Germline assignment: CDR1 SGHDT and CDR2 YYEEEE. The V and J ends lost 1 base and 0 bases respectively, with 17 bases between them. This CDR3 is built from 18 residues. The CDR3 is CASSLYDRRTHSNQPQHF. CDR3 sequence (DNA): TGTGCCAGCAGCTTGTACGACAGGCGAACTCATAGCAATCAGCCCCAGCATTTT. Supplemented by reference TRBV5-6 and TRBJ1-5, the full variable domain reads DAGVTQSPTHLIKTRGQQVTLRCSPKSGHDTVSWYQQALGQGPQFIFQYYEEEERQRGNFPDRFSGHQFPNYSSELNVNALLLGDSALYLCASSLYDRRTHSNQPQHFGDGTRLSIL.

This chain joins TRBV10-2 and TRBJ2-1, with TRBD2 matching over 11 bases. Germline V gives CDR1 WSHSY, CDR2 SAAADI. V was pared by 8 bases and J by 6 bases, with 3 bases of the junction left unmatched. There are 13 residues in the CDR3. CDR3 bases: TGCGCCAGCGGTCTAGCGGGGGGCAATGAGCAGTTCTTC. This encodes CASGLAGGNEQFF.

This rearrangement joins TRBV6-5 to TRBJ1-1; D call uncertain. Trimming left V 8 bases short and J 4 bases short, with 14 bases between. The CDR3 consists of 13 residues. CDR1 and CDR2 from the germline V gene are MNHEY and SVGAGI. The DNA of the CDR3 is TGTGCCAGCTCCCTTACACGGGGCACTGAAGCTTTCTTT. This translates into CASSLTRGTEAFF.

This clone was counted a single time. V is TRBV20-1 and J is TRBJ2-1; 8 nucleotides agree with TRBD1. Germline lookup yields CDR1 DFQATT and CDR2 SNEGSKA (reference sequence). The CDR3 consists of 11 residues. V shed 6 bases and J 7 bases; nucleotides not matched to a gene: 2. The CDR3 region is CSANRGNEQFF. As DNA, the CDR3 is TGCAGTGCCAACAGGGGGAATGAGCAGTTCTTC.

The rearrangement joins TRBV19 to TRBJ1-1, with D perhaps matching TRBD1 (5 bases). Trimming removed 5 bases at V and 1 base at J, with 23 bases between. Germline-derived CDR1 and CDR2 are LNHDA and SQIVND (reference sequence). The CDR3 length is 18 residues. The CDR3 nucleotides read TGTGCCAGTAGTTTCCTCCGGGGCCGGGGCGGGAGGAACACTGAAGCTTTCTTT. It specifies CASSFLRGRGGRNTEAFF.

This clone was seen only a few times. No DNA is shown, since the ends of the CDR3 on it are uncertain; the CDR3 is the one TCRdb lists. The chain couples TRBV21-1 to TRBJ2-7; the table calls TRBD2, which could not be checked here. TRBV21-1 is a documented pseudogene. Termini included, the CDR3 measures 11 amino acids. CDR3 sequence: CASSYYCEQYF.

A single count supports this clone. V gene TRBV7-9 combines with J gene TRBJ1-2, with 7 bases identical to TRBD1. J gave up 8 bases and V 5 bases, and 5 bases lay outside the gene matches. Germline lookup yields CDR1 SEHNR and CDR2 FQNEAQ (reference sequence). This CDR3 has 12 residues. This chain's CDR3 is CASSPDREGYTF. The CDR3 bases are TGTGCCAGCAGCCCAGACAGGGAAGGCTACACCTTC.

CDR3 region: CASSQAGLASNEQFF. The CDR3 nucleotides read TGTGCCAGCAGCCAAGCCGGGCTAGCGTCCAATGAGCAGTTCTTC. The J gene is TRBJ2-1, the V gene TRBV7-8; possibly TRBD2 for D (6 bases). Deletions cut 5 bases from V and 6 bases from J, with 17 bases between. CDR3 length: 15 residues. Per the germline V gene, CDR1 is SGHVS and CDR2 is FQNEAQ.